These T cell receptor beta chains were read from a single sample in a study of T cells after posttransplantation cyclophosphamide. Clones were read by immunoSEQ multiplex PCR, and TCRdb kept only the in-frame ones, dropping some. The data show about 34,000 clones, with none appearing a single time. Sequenced material: PBMCs. All receptors come from a woman aged 45-65 years in good health and a related stem cell transplant donor. Each CDR3 is given with its conserved first and last residue. A D gene is named only where the DNA matches it firmly. Clone size is given as once, few, many or a size class.

many	TRBD1	TRBJ2-2	TRBV6-2/TRBV6-3	TGTGCCAGCAGTTACTCGAGACAGGGCTATGAGGCCGGGGAGCTGTTTTTT	CASSYSRQGYEAGELFF
many	TRBD1	TRBJ1-1	TRBV19	TGTGCCAGTAGTATATCCCAGGGGGCCACTGAAGCTTTCTTT	CASSISQGATEAFF
few	TRBD2	TRBJ2-3	TRBV5-6	TGTGCCAGCAGCTTGAACGGGGGGGGAGCTGCGTGGACAGATACGCAGTATTTT	CASSLNGGGAAWTDTQYF
many	-	TRBJ2-3	TRBV14	TGTGCCAGCAGCCACCGGGTGCGCACAGATACGCAGTATTTT	CASSHRVRTDTQYF
few	TRBD2	TRBJ2-5	TRBV5-1	TGCGCCAGCAGCTTGGGGTCGGGGGGGTCTGAAGAGACCCAGTACTTC	CASSLGSGGSEETQYF
many	-	TRBJ2-2	TRBV19	TGTGCCAGTACCACGAACACCGGGGAGCTGTTTTTT	CASTTNTGELFF
many	TRBD1	TRBJ1-2	TRBV19	TGTGCCAGTAGTATAAACAGGGGCTATGGCTACACCTTC	CASSINRGYGYTF
many	-	TRBJ2-3	TRBV4-2	TGTGCCAGCAGCCGCGGGGACTTGGTGCAGTATTTT	CASSRGDLVQYF
many	-	TRBJ1-1	TRBV19	TGTGCCAGTAGTGGCCTAGGGGCAGTGAACACTGAAGCTTTCTTT	CASSGLGAVNTEAFF
many	TRBD1	TRBJ2-7	TRBV5-1	TGCGCCAGCAGCTTATCACCGGGACAGACCTACGAGCAGTACTTC	CASSLSPGQTYEQYF